A selection of T cell receptor beta chains follows, all from one sample in a study of human T cells and chemical hapten exposure. Using its own MiXCR run on the RACE reads, TCRdb lists one record per CDR3 protein. Of about 35,000 distinct CDR3 sequences in the sample, 5% to 7% were seen once. The starting material was whole blood, obtained in connection with sensitization to the hapten diphenylcyclopropenone (DPC). Source of these receptors: a woman in her twenties or thirties with alopecia areata. Some clones in this sample may be carry-over from other donors' samples. CDR3s include the opening cysteine and the closing phenylalanine or tryptophan. The D gene is left open where the match is weak. Clone size is given for some rows only: seen once, a few or many times, or a class if the clone is expanded.

V	D	size	J	DNA	CDR3
TRBV12-5	-	-	TRBJ1-1	TGTGCTAGTGGTCCCTACACCTCGCGCCCCGAAGCTTTCTTT	CASGPYTSRPEAFF
TRBV6-5	TRBD2	few	TRBJ2-1	TGTGCCAGCAGTAGCGGGGGGGCCGGAGAGCAGTTCTTC	CASSSGGAGEQFF
TRBV28	-	many	TRBJ2-3	TGTGCCAGCAGTTCCCCCTCGTCGACGGGCACAGATACGCAGTATTTT	CASSSPSSTGTDTQYF
TRBV7-3	-	many	TRBJ2-1	TGTGCCAGCAGCTCCGGCCCCTCGATGGGGTCCTACAATGAGCAGTTCTTC	CASSSGPSMGSYNEQFF
TRBV28	TRBD1	-	TRBJ2-7	TGTGCCAGCAGAAACCCGGGACAGGGAACGTACGAGCAGTACTTC	CASRNPGQGTYEQYF
TRBV6-2/TRBV6-3	-	few	TRBJ2-2	TGTGCCAGCAGTTACTCGGCGGGCGGAGTCGCCGGGGAGCTGTTTTTT	CASSYSAGGVAGELFF
TRBV3-1	-	-	TRBJ2-2	TGTGCCAGCAGCCAAGAGGCGAACACCGGGGAGCTGTTTTTT	CASSQEANTGELFF
TRBV7-7	-	-	TRBJ2-2	TGTGCTAGCAGCTCAGGACCTCCGGGGGTCGGGGAGCTGTTTTTT	CASSSGPPGVGELFF
TRBV5-4	-	few	TRBJ1-1	TGTGCCAGCAGCTTAGGTCGACGAGGGCCCAACACTGAAGCTTTCTTT	CASSLGRRGPNTEAFF
TRBV28	TRBD2	few	TRBJ2-6	TGTGCCGCGGCACGGGGGGTCTCTGGGGCCAACGTCCTGACTTTC	CAAARGVSGANVLTF
TRBV18	TRBD1	once	TRBJ2-3	TGTGCCAGCTCACCGGCCGGGACAGGTCGTCGGGGGCCCGATACGCAGTATTTT	CASSPAGTGRRGPDTQYF
TRBV6-5	-	-	TRBJ1-1	TGTGCCAGCAGGCTCAGGGGCAAATACACTGAAGCTTTCTTT	CASRLRGKYTEAFF
TRBV5-1	TRBD1	-	TRBJ2-4	TGCGCCAGCAGGGCGGGACAGGGGGAAGGAAGGCAGTACTTC	CASRAGQGEGRQYF
TRBV2	-	many	TRBJ2-3	TGTGCCAGCAGTGGACCTCCCGGTCGGGATACGCAGTATTTT	CASSGPPGRDTQYF
TRBV6-5	TRBD2	-	TRBJ2-3	TGTGCCAGCAGCCATGCTAGCGGGGGGACTAGCACAGATACGCAGTATTTT	CASSHASGGTSTDTQYF
TRBV7-2	TRBD2	-	TRBJ2-3	TGTGCCAGCAGCTTAGCGTGGCGGGGGGGCCGCACAGATACGCAGTATTTT	CASSLAWRGGRTDTQYF
TRBV6-5	-	many	TRBJ2-2	TGTGCCAGCAGTACAATTACCGGGGAGCTGTTTTTT	CASSTITGELFF
TRBV28	-	many	TRBJ2-3	TGTGCCAGCAGTTCCTCACTAGCCACAGATACGCAGTATTTT	CASSSSLATDTQYF
TRBV7-3	-	few	TRBJ2-7	TGTGCCAGCAGCTTACAGGGGTATAGCGAGCAGTACTTC	CASSLQGYSEQYF
TRBV18	TRBD1	-	TRBJ2-5	TGTGCCAGCTCACCAGGGACAGGGTACCAAGAGACCCAGTACTTC	CASSPGTGYQETQYF
TRBV6-5	-	many	TRBJ1-4	TGTGCCAGCAGTTCGACGGGAAATGAAAAACTGTTTTTT	CASSSTGNEKLFF
TRBV7-2	-	many	TRBJ2-7	TGTGCCAGCAGCTATGGGGGCAGGGTCTACGAGCAGTACTTC	CASSYGGRVYEQYF
TRBV7-2	-	many	TRBJ1-5	TGTGCCAGCAGCTTAGAGAGGGCAAACAATCAGCCCCAGCATTTT	CASSLERANNQPQHF
TRBV29-1	TRBD1	many	TRBJ2-5	TGCAGCGTTTGGACAGGGCGGGAAGAGACCCAGTACTTC	CSVWTGREETQYF
TRBV7-2	TRBD2	few	TRBJ2-1	TGTGCCAGCAGCTTGAGCGGGGCCTCCTACAATGAGCAGTTCTTC	CASSLSGASYNEQFF
TRBV5-4	-	few	TRBJ1-1	TGTGCCAGCAGCTCAGATGCGAACACTGAAGCTTTCTTT	CASSSDANTEAFF
TRBV20-1	TRBD1	many	TRBJ1-2	TGCAGTGCCATAAAGGACAGGGGGCTTGGCTATGGCTACACCTTC	CSAIKDRGLGYGYTF
TRBV29-1	-	-	TRBJ2-7	TGCAGCGTTGAGGGCACCACCTACGAGCAGTACTTC	CSVEGTTYEQYF
TRBV4-2	-	few	TRBJ2-7	TGTGCCAGCAGCCAAGATCGTTCAGCTTCGTTATACGAGCAGTACTTC	CASSQDRSASLYEQYF
TRBV29-1	TRBD1	many	TRBJ1-3	TGCAGCGTCCGGGGACAGCTCTCTGGAAACACCATATATTTT	CSVRGQLSGNTIYF
TRBV20-1	TRBD1	few	TRBJ1-5	TGCAGTGCTGTCTCGACAGGGGAATATAGCAATCAGCCCCAGCATTTT	CSAVSTGEYSNQPQHF
TRBV14	-	few	TRBJ2-7	TGTGCCAGCAGCCAAGAGGACAGTCGCGAGCAGTACTTC	CASSQEDSREQYF
TRBV18	-	few	TRBJ1-2	TGTGCCAGCTCACCTATGGGCTATGGCTACACCTTC	CASSPMGYGYTF
TRBV6-5	TRBD1	few	TRBJ2-3	TGTGCCAGCGTTAAGACAGGGGTAGGAGATACGCAGTATTTT	CASVKTGVGDTQYF
TRBV12-3/TRBV12-4	TRBD2	medium-sized	TRBJ2-7	TGTGCCAGCAGTTTAACTAGCGGGGGTTACGAGCAGTACTTC	CASSLTSGGYEQYF
TRBV15	TRBD2	few	TRBJ2-3	TGTGCCACCAGCAGAGAACTAGCGGATACGCAGTATTTT	CATSRELADTQYF
TRBV18	-	-	TRBJ1-4	TGTGCCAGCTCGCCTAACAGGGATGGAAGTGAAAAACTGTTTTTT	CASSPNRDGSEKLFF
TRBV6-2/TRBV6-3	-	many	TRBJ1-5	TGTGCCAGCAGAACCTTAAAGTATAGCAATCAGCCCCAGCATTTT	CASRTLKYSNQPQHF
TRBV29-1	-	many	TRBJ1-1	TGCAGCGCCAGGGGAGCATTGGAAGCTTTCTTT	CSARGALEAFF
TRBV27	-	many	TRBJ1-2	TGTGCCAGCAGTTTGGCAGGGAGTGGATATGACTACACCTTC	CASSLAGSGYDYTF
TRBV28	-	few	TRBJ2-7	TGTGCCAGCACCATCGGGGGATTGGACGAGCAGTACTTC	CASTIGGLDEQYF
TRBV6-6	-	once	TRBJ2-5	TGTGCCAGCAGTAGAACAGGTACGCAAGAGACCCAGTACTTC	CASSRTGTQETQYF
TRBV6-2/TRBV6-3	-	-	TRBJ1-2	TGTGCCAGCAGTTTCGGCATTTCGGTCTATGGCTACACCTTC	CASSFGISVYGYTF
TRBV5-4	-	many	TRBJ1-6	TGTGCCAGCAGCTCCGAATGGGCCGAGGGAAATTCACCCCTCCACTTT	CASSSEWAEGNSPLHF
TRBV15	-	few	TRBJ2-2	TGTGCCACCAGCAGAGATTTTGGGGACACCGGGGAGCTGTTTTTT	CATSRDFGDTGELFF
TRBV4-2	TRBD2	-	TRBJ2-3	TGTGCCAGCAGCCAGAGAGGTAGCGGGGGGGCTGGAGATACGCAGTATTTT	CASSQRGSGGAGDTQYF
TRBV6-5	-	-	TRBJ1-1	TGTGCCAGCAGTTACGACGGGAACACTGAAGCTTTCTTT	CASSYDGNTEAFF
TRBV9	-	-	TRBJ2-1	TGTGCCAGCAGCGTCGGGGGGCGTCAGAGCTCCTACAATGAGCAGTTCTTC	CASSVGGRQSSYNEQFF
TRBV27	-	few	TRBJ2-7	TGTGCCAGCAGTTTTGGTGGGGCCGAGCAGTACTTC	CASSFGGAEQYF
TRBV5-6	TRBD2	many	TRBJ2-1	TGTGCCAGCACCCTAGGACTAGCGGGGGATAGCGATGAGCAGTTCTTC	CASTLGLAGDSDEQFF